This TCR beta chain was documented in a study of shared clonotypes between healthy human individuals (TCRdb year 2020). Concerning the study at large: Three men and two women, aged 18 to 49 years, made up the cohort. Blood TCR repertoires of about 5 healthy adults were deeply sequenced to estimate repertoire size and the extent of clonotype sharing between individuals. Per donor, leukapheresis produced somewhere between about 0.94 and 9 billion PBMCs. Different laboratories and diverse techniques were used to prepare libraries and sequence TCR repertoires, to increase sequencing depth and limit assay-specific biases. For each donor, CD4 naive and CD4 memory were each run on three plates, CD8 naive on two plates, and CD8 memory on one plate. General study outcomes and caveats: Pairwise subsampling led to the expectation that sequencing depth would affect the degree of clonotype sharing among donors. Incomplete sequencing was indicated by rarefaction of sorted-subset datasets, despite the large sequencing depth. Because the study included a small number of donors, the genetic and exposure-history diversity represented was limited. Sampling was restricted to blood, and TCR repertoires in tissue are likely to differ from TCR repertoires in blood. Across a few donors, around 5% of naive CD4, roughly 3.5% of naive CD8, around 2.5% of memory CD4, and around 0.4% of memory CD8 clonotypes were shared. Compared with non-shared clonotypes, the clonotypes found in all four sorted-subset donors had higher generation probabilities. Estimated clonotype richness was generally larger for naive than for memory subsets.

CD8 naive samples consisted of CD45RO-negative cells that were positively selected for CCR7, yielding a CD45RA+CCR7+ population without TemRA cells. The donors were healthy, HIV-negative adults who had no recently reported acute infections or vaccinations. All donors were Caucasian adults living in Nashville, Tennessee, USA. After blood collection by leukapheresis, PBMCs were isolated using Ficoll-Histopaque density gradient centrifugation and then cryopreserved in the vapor phase of liquid nitrogen. Analytical flow cytometry was used to check the purity and quantity of each magnetically sorted T cell population. Genomic DNA was isolated from each sorted fraction and quantified by UV absorbance on a Nanodrop 2000c. Sequences MNHEY (CDR1) and SMNVEV (CDR2) are obtained from the germline V gene (reference sequence). From the cysteine up to the phenylalanine, the CDR3 has a length of 14 residues. Kept here is only the CDR3 DNA, which spans 42 bases and is read in frame from base 1.

Using the deep immunoSEQ assay, TCR CDR3 regions were amplified from genomic DNA by multiplex PCR. Genomic DNA extracted from each cell subset was distributed evenly over all wells of several immunoSEQ 96-well plates, and each plate served as one replicate. Each replicate PCR for sorted subsets received around 0.2 ug genomic DNA, equal to about 29,000 T cell genomes. Purified libraries were measured with a Qubit 3.0 fluorometer, size-checked on a Bioanalyzer 2100, and measured again with the KAPA Library Quantification kit. Every immunoSEQ 96-well plate was sequenced on a separate single-read 150-cycle Illumina NextSeq 550 flow cell. As for the original processing: Because the immunoSEQ output held only junctional sequences and lacked quality scores, the filtering could not match the filtering applied to full-length reads. Sequences were annotated with PyIR, a Python wrapper for IgBLAST v1.9, and V/J genes and CDR3 were assigned using IMGT germline references. Reads were removed for weak V/J assignments (E-value above 1e-6), missing CDR3, stop codons, out-of-frame junctions, or ambiguous translated residues. V3J clonotypes were defined as sequences sharing the same inferred V gene, J gene, and CDR3 amino acid sequence. To compute the percentage overlap between repertoires, the number of shared unique clonotypes was divided by the size of the smaller repertoire. Repertoire richness was assessed with RTK rarefaction, the Chao1 estimator, and Recon v2.1 estimates of unobserved clonotypes. OLGA was used to compute generation probabilities for all TCRbeta clonotypes that the gDNA method yielded from a handful of donors. The table was pulled from immuneACCESS by TCRdb, which kept in-frame rearrangements only. Such tables lose some clones; where checked, under half of the loss comes from unresolved V genes, and the rest has no known cause. V and J calls and clone size are those listed in that table; D and trimming were worked out from the DNA. The sample records about 590,000 clones, nearly 97% of which are singletons. Jointly, the top ten make up 0.11% of the sample.

On this clone: Its antigen specificity is not known. Per-base qualities were not stored, and no clone one base away is much larger.

Input material: naive CD8+ T cells sorted from blood. Read against the paper, the sample's cell subset or site label means: CD45RA+CCR7+. Here the chain combines TRBV27 and TRBJ2-5; 8 central bases correspond to TRBD1. The assigned J gene may be wrong: the sequence end matches TRBJ2-7 better. This receptor was obtained from a woman aged 25 to 45 in good health. The nucleotides are TGTGCCAGCAGTTTAGCGCAGGGGGCATACGAGCAGTACTTC. This sequence encodes CASSLAQGAYEQYF.